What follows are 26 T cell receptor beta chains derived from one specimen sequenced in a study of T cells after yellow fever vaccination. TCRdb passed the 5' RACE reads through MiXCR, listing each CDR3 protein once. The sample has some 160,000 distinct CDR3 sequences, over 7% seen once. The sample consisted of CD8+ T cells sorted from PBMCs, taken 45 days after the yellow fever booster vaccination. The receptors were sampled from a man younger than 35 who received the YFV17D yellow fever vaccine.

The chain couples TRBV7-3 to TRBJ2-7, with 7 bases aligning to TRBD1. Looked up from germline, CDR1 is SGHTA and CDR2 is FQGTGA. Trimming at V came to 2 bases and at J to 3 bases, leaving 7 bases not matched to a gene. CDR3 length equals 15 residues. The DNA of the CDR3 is TGTGCCAGCAGCTTATCAGGGGGTATTGACTACGAGCAGTACTTC. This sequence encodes CASSLSGGIDYEQYF.

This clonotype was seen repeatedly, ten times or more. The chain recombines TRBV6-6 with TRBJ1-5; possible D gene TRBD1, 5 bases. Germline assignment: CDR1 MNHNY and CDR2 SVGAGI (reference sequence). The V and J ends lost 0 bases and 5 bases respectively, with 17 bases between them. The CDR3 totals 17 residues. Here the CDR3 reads CASSYSVELRGYQPQHF. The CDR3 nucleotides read TGTGCCAGCAGTTACTCGGTGGAGTTAAGGGGATATCAGCCCCAGCATTTT.

The CDR3, as DNA: TGTGCCTCATGCAGCGCCCGTGATGGTGCTTACAATGAGCAGTTCTTC. It encodes CASCSARDGAYNEQFF. The chain has TRBV9 and TRBJ2-1; D gene ambiguous. Trimming shortened V by 10 bases and J by 4 bases, and 24 bases separated the two germline ends. Germline lookup yields CDR1 SGDLS and CDR2 YYNGEE. The CDR3 spans 16 residues. Supplemented by reference TRBV9 and TRBJ2-1, the full variable domain reads DSGVTQTPKHLITATGQRVTLRCSPRSGDLSVYWYQQSLDQGLQFLIQYYNGEERAKGNILERFSAQQFPDLHSELNLSSLELGDSALYFCASCSARDGAYNEQFFGPGTRLTVL.

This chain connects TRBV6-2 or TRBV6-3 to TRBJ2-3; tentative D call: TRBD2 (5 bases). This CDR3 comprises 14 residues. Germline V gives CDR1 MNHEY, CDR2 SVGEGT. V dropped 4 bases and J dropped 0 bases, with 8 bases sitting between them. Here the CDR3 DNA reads TGTGCCAGCAGTTTCGGGGTTAGCACAGATACGCAGTATTTT. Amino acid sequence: CASSFGVSTDTQYF.

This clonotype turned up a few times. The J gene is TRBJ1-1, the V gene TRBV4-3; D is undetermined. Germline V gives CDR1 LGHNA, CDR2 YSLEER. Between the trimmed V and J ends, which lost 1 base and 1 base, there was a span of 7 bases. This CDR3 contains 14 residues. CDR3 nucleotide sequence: TGCGCCAGCAGCCAAGGGACGGCGAACACTGAAGCTTTCTTT. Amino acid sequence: CASSQGTANTEAFF.

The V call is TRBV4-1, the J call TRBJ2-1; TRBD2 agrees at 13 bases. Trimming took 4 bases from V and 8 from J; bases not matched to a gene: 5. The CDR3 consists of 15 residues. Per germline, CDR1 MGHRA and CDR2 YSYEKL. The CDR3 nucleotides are TGCGCCAGCAGCCGAACTAGCGGGGGGGCCGATGAGCAGTTCTTC. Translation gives CASSRTSGGADEQFF.

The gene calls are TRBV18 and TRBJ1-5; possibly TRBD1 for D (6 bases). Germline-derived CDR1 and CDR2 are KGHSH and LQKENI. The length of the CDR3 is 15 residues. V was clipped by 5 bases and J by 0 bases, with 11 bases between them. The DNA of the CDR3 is TGTGCCAGCTCATGGACAGACCTTAGCAATCAGCCCCAGCATTTT. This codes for CASSWTDLSNQPQHF.

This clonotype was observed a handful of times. The CDR3 DNA follows: TGTGCCAGCAGCAACAGGGGGCGCAGAGAGCAGTTCTTC. This gives the protein CASSNRGRREQFF. The chain uses TRBV5-6 and TRBJ2-1, with TRBD1 identical over 9 bases. The CDR3 extends over 13 amino acids. V trimming: 4 bases; J trimming: 10 bases; junction bases outside the gene matches: 6. Germline values: CDR1 SGHDT, CDR2 YYEEEE.

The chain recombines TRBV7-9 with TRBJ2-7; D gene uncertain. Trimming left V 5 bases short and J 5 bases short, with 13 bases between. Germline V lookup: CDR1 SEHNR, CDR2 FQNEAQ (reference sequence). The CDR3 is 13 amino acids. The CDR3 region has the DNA TGTGCCAGCAGCCCGTCCCTTTCGGACGAGCAGTACTTC. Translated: CASSPSLSDEQYF.

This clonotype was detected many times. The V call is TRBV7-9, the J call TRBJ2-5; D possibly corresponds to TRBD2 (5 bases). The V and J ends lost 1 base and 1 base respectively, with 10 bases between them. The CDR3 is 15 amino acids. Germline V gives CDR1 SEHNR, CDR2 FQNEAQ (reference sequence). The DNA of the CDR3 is TGTGCCAGCAGCTTAGGCCCGGACTCCCAAGAGACCCAGTACTTC. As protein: CASSLGPDSQETQYF.

The CDR3 sequence: CASSHLGTTSTNEKLFF. The CDR3 DNA reads as TGTGCCAGCTCTCACCTAGGGACAACCTCAACTAATGAAAAACTGTTTTTT. V usage is TRBV18 and J usage is TRBJ1-4; possibly TRBD1 for D (6 bases). Germline CDR1 KGHSH, CDR2 LQKENI. The CDR3 is 17 amino acids. V was clipped by 6 bases and J by 0 bases, with 17 bases between them. Looking up the rest from reference TRBV18 and TRBJ1-4 gives the full variable domain: NAGVMQNPRHLVRRRGQEARLRCSPMKGHSHVYWYRQLPEEGLKFMVYLQKENIIDESGMPKERFSAEFPKEGPSILRIQQVVRGDSAAYFCASSHLGTTSTNEKLFFGSGTQLSVL.

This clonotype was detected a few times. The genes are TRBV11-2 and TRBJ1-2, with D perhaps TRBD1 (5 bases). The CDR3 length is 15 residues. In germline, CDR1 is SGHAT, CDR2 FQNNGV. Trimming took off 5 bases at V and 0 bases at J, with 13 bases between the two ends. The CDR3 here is CASSLGVKANYGYTF. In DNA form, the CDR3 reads TGTGCCAGCAGCCTAGGGGTTAAGGCTAACTATGGCTACACCTTC. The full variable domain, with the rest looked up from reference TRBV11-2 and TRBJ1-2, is EAGVAQSPRYKIIEKRQSVAFWCNPISGHATLYWYQQILGQGPKLLIQFQNNGVVDDSQLPKDRFSAERLKGVDSTLKIQPAKLEDSAVYLCASSLGVKANYGYTFGSGTRLTVV.

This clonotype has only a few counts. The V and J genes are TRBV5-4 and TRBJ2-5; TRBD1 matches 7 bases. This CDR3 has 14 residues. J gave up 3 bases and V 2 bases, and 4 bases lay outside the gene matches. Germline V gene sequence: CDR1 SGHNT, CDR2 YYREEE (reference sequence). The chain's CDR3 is CASSFADREETQYF. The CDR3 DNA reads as TGTGCCAGCAGCTTCGCCGACAGGGAAGAGACCCAGTACTTC.

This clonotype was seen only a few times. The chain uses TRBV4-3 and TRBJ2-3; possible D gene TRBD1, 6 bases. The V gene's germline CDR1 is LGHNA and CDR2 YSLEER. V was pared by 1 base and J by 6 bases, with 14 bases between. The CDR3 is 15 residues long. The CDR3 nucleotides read TGCGCCAGCAGCCAAGGGGGTTCAGGGGCGGATACGCAGTATTTT. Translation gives CASSQGGSGADTQYF.

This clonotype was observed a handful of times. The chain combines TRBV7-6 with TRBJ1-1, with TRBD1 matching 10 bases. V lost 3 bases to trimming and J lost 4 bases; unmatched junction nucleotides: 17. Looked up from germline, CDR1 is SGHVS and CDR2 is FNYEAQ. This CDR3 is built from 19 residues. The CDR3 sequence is CASSFSLWDRGRGSTEAFF. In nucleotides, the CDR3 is TGTGCCAGCAGCTTTTCTTTATGGGACAGGGGCCGGGGGAGCACTGAAGCTTTCTTT.

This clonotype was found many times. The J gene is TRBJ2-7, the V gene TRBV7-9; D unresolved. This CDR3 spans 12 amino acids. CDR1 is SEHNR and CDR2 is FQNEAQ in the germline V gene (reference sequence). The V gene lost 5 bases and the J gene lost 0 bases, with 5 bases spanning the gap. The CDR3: CASSPPSYEQYF. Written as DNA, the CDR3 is TGTGCCAGCAGCCCTCCCTCCTACGAGCAGTACTTC. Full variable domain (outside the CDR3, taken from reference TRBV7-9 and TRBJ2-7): DTGVSQNPRHKITKRGQNVTFRCDPISEHNRLYWYRQTLGQGPEFLTYFQNEAQLEKSRLLSDRFSAERPKGSFSTLEIQRTEQGDSAMYLCASSPPSYEQYFGPGTRLTVT.

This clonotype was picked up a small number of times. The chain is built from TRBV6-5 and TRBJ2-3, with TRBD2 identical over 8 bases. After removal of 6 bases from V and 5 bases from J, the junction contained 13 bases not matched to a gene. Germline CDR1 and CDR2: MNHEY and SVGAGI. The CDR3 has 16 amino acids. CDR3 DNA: TGTGCCAGCAGATTACTCGGGGGGGCCATGGGAGATACGCAGTATTTT. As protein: CASRLLGGAMGDTQYF.

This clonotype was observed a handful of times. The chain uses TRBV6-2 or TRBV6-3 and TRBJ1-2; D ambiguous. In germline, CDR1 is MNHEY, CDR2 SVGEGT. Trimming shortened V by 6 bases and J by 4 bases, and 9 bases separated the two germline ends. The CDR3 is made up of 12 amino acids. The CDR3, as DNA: TGTGCCAGCAGCCTCGTGGTCTATGGCTACACCTTC. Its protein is CASSLVVYGYTF.

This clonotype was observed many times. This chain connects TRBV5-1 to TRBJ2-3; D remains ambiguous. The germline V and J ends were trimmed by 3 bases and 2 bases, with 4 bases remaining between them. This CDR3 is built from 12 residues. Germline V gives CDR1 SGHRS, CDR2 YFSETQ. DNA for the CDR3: TGCGCCAGCAGCTACAACACAGATACGCAGTATTTT. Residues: CASSYNTDTQYF.

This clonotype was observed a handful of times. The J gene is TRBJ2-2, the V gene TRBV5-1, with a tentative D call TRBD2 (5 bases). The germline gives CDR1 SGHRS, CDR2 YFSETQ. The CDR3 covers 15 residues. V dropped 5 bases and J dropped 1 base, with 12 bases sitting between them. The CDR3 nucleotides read TGCGCCAGCAGGGGAGAATATAAGAACACCGGGGAGCTGTTTTTT. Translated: CASRGEYKNTGELFF.

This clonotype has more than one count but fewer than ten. The DNA of the CDR3 is TGTGCCAGCAGCTACCGGGACAGGGTCTTTTCGACGCAGTATTTT. Translating it yields CASSYRDRVFSTQYF. The chain is built from TRBV11-1 and TRBJ2-3, with TRBD1 identical over 9 bases. V was clipped by 4 bases and J by 9 bases; unmatched bases: 11. The germline CDR1 and CDR2 sequences are SGHAT and FQDESV (reference sequence). The CDR3 runs 15 residues.

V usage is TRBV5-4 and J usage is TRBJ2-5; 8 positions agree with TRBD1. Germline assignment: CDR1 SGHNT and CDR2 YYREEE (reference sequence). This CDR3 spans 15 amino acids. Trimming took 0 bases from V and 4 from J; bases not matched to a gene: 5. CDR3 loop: CASSLEDREIETQYF. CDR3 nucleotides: TGTGCCAGCAGCTTGGAGGACAGGGAGATAGAGACCCAGTACTTC. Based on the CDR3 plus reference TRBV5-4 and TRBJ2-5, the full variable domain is ETGVTQSPTHLIKTRGQQVTLRCSSQSGHNTVSWYQQALGQGPQFIFQYYREEENGRGNFPPRFSGLQFPNYSSELNVNALELDDSALYLCASSLEDREIETQYFGPGTRLLVL.

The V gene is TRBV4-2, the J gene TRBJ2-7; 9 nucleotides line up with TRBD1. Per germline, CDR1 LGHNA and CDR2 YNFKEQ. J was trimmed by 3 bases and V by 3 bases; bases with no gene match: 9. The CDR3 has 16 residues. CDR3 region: CASSQTWTGEGYEQYF. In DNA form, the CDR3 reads TGTGCCAGCAGCCAGACCTGGACAGGGGAGGGCTACGAGCAGTACTTC.

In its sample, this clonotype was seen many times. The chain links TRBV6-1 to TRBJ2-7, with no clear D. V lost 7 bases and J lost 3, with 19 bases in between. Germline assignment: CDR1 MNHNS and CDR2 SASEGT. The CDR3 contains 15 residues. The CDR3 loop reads CASTLIPGGNYEQYV. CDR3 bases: TGTGCCAGCACCCTAATTCCCGGCGGAAACTACGAGCAGTACGTC.

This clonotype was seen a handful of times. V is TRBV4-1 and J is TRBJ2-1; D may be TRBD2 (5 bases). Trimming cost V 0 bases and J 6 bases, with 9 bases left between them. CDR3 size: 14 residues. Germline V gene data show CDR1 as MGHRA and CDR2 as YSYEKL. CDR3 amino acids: CASSQEGSGNEQFF. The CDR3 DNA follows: TGCGCCAGCAGCCAAGAAGGGAGCGGCAATGAGCAGTTCTTC.

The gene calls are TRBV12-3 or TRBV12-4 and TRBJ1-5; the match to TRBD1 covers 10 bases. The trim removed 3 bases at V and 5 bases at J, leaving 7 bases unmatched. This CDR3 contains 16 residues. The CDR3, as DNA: TGTGCCAGCAGTTTTACGCGCGGGACAGGGGATCAGCCCCAGCATTTT. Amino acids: CASSFTRGTGDQPQHF.